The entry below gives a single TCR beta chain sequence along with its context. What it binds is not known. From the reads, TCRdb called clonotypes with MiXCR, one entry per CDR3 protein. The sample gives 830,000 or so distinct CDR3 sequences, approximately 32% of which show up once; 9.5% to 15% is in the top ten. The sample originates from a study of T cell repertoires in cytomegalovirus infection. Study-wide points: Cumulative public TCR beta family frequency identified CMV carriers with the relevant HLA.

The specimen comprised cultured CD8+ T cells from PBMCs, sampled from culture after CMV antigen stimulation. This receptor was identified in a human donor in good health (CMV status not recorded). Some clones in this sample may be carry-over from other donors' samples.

CDR3 loop: CASSLIKMNTEAFF. The CDR3 DNA is TGTGCCAGCAGTTTAATTAAGATGAACACTGAAGCTTTCTTT. The rearrangement links TRBV12-3 or TRBV12-4 to TRBJ1-1; D not certain. This CDR3 has 14 amino acids. V was clipped by 2 bases and J by 0 bases, with 7 bases between them.